These 2 T cell receptor beta chains were all obtained from the same sample, sequenced in a study of blood T cell repertoires in COVID-19. The data were produced by immunoSEQ multiplex PCR, yet TCRdb's version contains in-frame clones alone and is incomplete. The sample lists 200,000 to 250,000 clones; approximately 78% were seen once. Sequencing used peripheral blood. These receptors all stem from a woman of 80 years or more with COVID-19, enrolled during active disease.

The chain uses TRBV7-2 and TRBJ2-2; D uncertain. This CDR3 comprises 15 residues. Per the germline V gene, CDR1 is SGHTA and CDR2 is FQGNSA. Trimming cost V 4 bases and J 3 bases, with 12 bases left between them. The CDR3 DNA sequence: TGTGCCAGCAGCTCCTCCCCAGTCTACACCGGGGAGCTGTTTTTT. It yields the protein CASSSSPVYTGELFF.

The chain has TRBV9 and TRBJ2-2, with 14 bases fitting TRBD2. V trimming: 4 bases; J trimming: 0 bases; junction bases outside the gene matches: 5. Looked up from germline, CDR1 is SGDLS and CDR2 is YYNGEE. The CDR3 contains 18 residues. CDR3 nucleotides: TGTGCCAGCAGCACGGGACTAGCGGGGGCCTCGAACACCGGGGAGCTGTTTTTT. It yields the protein CASSTGLAGASNTGELFF.